This TCR beta chain was sequenced during a study of STAT5B mutations in CD4+ large granular lymphocyte leukemia. This clone was recorded once. Antigen unknown. Study outcomes and limitations: Main leukemic clonotypes were patient-specific, but 20% to 25% appeared at low frequency elsewhere. Patient CD4-sorted repertoires looked more clonal than healthy CD4+ repertoires, even without putative leukemic clones.

The survey-level immunoSEQ assay was used. Profiling relied on immunoSEQ multiplex PCR, and the TCRdb table lists in-frame clones only, not all of them. There are about 30,000 clones in the sample; approximately 79% occur only once, and 5.5% to 8% lies in the top ten. Control samples were healthy donors' buffy coats. There are 13 residues in the CDR3. CDR1 and CDR2 from the germline V gene are LGHNA and YSLEER. Trimming cost V 1 base and J 5 bases, with 8 bases left between them. The sequencing input was CD4+ T cells from blood buffy coats. This TCR derives from a human donor in good health. The chain uses TRBV4-3 and TRBJ1-2; D uncertain. CDR3 protein: CASSQGPGYGYTF. CDR3 sequence (DNA): TGCGCCAGCAGCCAAGGCCCGGGGTATGGCTACACCTTC.